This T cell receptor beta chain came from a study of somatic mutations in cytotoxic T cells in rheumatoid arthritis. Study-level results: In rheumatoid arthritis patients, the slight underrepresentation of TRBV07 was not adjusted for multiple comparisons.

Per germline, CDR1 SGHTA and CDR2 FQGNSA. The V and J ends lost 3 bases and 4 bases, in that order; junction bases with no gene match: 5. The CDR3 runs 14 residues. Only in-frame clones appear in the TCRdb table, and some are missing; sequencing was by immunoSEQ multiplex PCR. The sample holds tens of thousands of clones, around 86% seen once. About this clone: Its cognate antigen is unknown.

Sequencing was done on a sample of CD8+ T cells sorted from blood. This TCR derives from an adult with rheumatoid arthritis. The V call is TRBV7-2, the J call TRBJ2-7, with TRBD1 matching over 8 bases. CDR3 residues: CASSLDRVGYEQYF. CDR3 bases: TGTGCCAGCAGCTTGGACAGGGTAGGGTACGAGCAGTACTTC.